What follows are 14 T cell receptor beta chains derived from one specimen sequenced in a study of blood T cell repertoires in COVID-19. Profiled with immunoSEQ multiplex PCR; TCRdb holds only in-frame clones, not every one. Here the sample spans about 50,000 clones, roughly 84% being singletons. The sample taken for sequencing was peripheral blood. Source of these receptors: a man in his 70s with active COVID-19.

The CDR3 region has the DNA TGTGCCAGCAGTTGGGGCAGGCCTCTCTACGAGCAGTACTTC. Translation gives CASSWGRPLYEQYF. The chain joins TRBV6-6 to TRBJ2-7; tentatively, D is TRBD1 (5 bases). CDR1 MNHNY and CDR2 SVGAGI come from the germline V gene (reference sequence). With 4 bases removed from V and 3 bases from J, the gap between germline ends came to 13 bases. The CDR3 contains 14 residues.

The chain uses TRBV6-2 or TRBV6-3 and TRBJ2-1, with 14 positions matching TRBD2. Germline V lookup: CDR1 MNHEY, CDR2 SVGEGT. The CDR3 has 18 amino acids. The J segment lost 7 bases and the V segment lost 6 bases, leaving 14 bases of the junction unmatched. The chain's CDR3 is CASSRLAGGPPIWNEQFF. Here the CDR3 DNA reads TGTGCCAGCAGCCGACTAGCGGGAGGGCCCCCAATCTGGAATGAGCAGTTCTTC.

The V call is TRBV4-3, the J call TRBJ1-2, with D maybe TRBD1 (5 bases). The length of the CDR3 is 16 residues. V shed 0 bases and J shed 0 bases, with 11 bases lying between them. Germline CDR1 LGHNA, CDR2 YSLEER. Here the CDR3 DNA reads TGCGCCAGCAGCCAAGATTTAGCAGGGCCTAACTATGGCTACACCTTC. Translating it yields CASSQDLAGPNYGYTF.

The rearrangement uses TRBV27 and TRBJ2-3, with TRBD2 matching 10 bases. From germline, CDR1 is MNHEY and CDR2 SMNVEV (reference sequence). Losses at the gene ends were 2 bases for V and 5 bases for J; bases not matched to a gene: 13. The CDR3 totals 18 residues. CDR3 sequence reads: CASSLNYPGLAGVDTQYF. CDR3 DNA sequence: TGTGCCAGCAGTTTAAATTACCCGGGGCTAGCGGGAGTAGATACGCAGTATTTT.

J is TRBJ2-2 and V is TRBV7-3, with a tentative D call TRBD2 (7 bases). This CDR3 is built from 15 residues. V was shortened by 1 base and J by 8 bases, with 14 bases between the two germline ends. In germline, CDR1 is SGHTA, CDR2 FQGTGA. DNA of the CDR3: TGTGCCAGCAGCTTAATCAGGGGAGGGTCTGGGGAGCTGTTTTTT. Its translation: CASSLIRGGSGELFF.

The CDR3: CASSRGNRGKSYEQYF. The CDR3 coding sequence is TGTGCCAGCAGCCGTGGGAACAGGGGGAAGTCCTACGAGCAGTACTTC. The chain employs TRBV5-8 and TRBJ2-7; TRBD1 aligns across 8 bases. From germline, CDR1 is SGHTS and CDR2 YDEGEE. CDR3 length: 16 amino acids. Losses at the gene ends were 4 bases for V and 1 base for J; bases not matched to a gene: 10.

This CDR3 reads CASSVAGQQETQYF. CDR3 DNA sequence: TGTGCCAGCAGCGTAGCAGGGCAGCAAGAGACCCAGTACTTC. The gene calls are TRBV9 and TRBJ2-5; a weak D match, TRBD1 (5 bases). There are 14 residues in the CDR3. CDR1 is SGDLS and CDR2 is YYNGEE in the germline V gene. V dropped 0 bases and J dropped 2 bases, with 8 bases sitting between them.

The chain couples TRBV30 to TRBJ2-3, with 11 bases matching TRBD2. The CDR3 consists of 13 residues. V gave up 7 bases and J gave up 2 bases; unmatched junction bases: 2. Germline values: CDR1 GTSNPN, CDR2 SVGIG (reference sequence). The DNA for the CDR3 is TGTGCCTTGACTAGCGGGACCACAGATACGCAGTATTTT. It specifies CALTSGTTDTQYF. The whole variable domain, filled in from reference TRBV30 and TRBJ2-3, reads SQTIHQWPATLVQPVGSPLSLECTVEGTSNPNLYWYRQAAGRGLQLLFYSVGIGQISSEVPQNLSASRPQDRQFILSSKKLLLSDSGFYLCALTSGTTDTQYFGPGTRLTVL.

This clone was seen just once. The J gene is TRBJ2-7, the V gene TRBV6-5, with 9 bases identical to TRBD1. The V gene's germline CDR1 is MNHEY and CDR2 SVGAGI. The CDR3 runs to 15 residues. The V and J ends lost 5 bases and 2 bases, in that order; junction bases with no gene match: 7. The CDR3 coding sequence is TGTGCCAGCAGTCCGAGGGACAGGGTAGCCTACGAGCAGTACTTC. Its protein product is CASSPRDRVAYEQYF.

The genes are TRBV3-1 (or the pseudogene TRBV3-2) and TRBJ2-3, with TRBD1 identical over 7 bases. The V gene end was trimmed by 2 bases and the J gene end by 1 base; junction bases not matched to a gene: 6. CDR1 and CDR2 (germline): LGHDT, YNNKEL (reference sequence). The CDR3 has 16 residues. The CDR3 nucleotides read TGTGCCAGCAGCCAAACTAGGGGGCGGGGCACAGATACGCAGTATTTT. Encoded protein: CASSQTRGRGTDTQYF.

The chain links TRBV9 to TRBJ2-1; D might be TRBD2 (5 bases). The germline V gene encodes CDR1 SGDLS and CDR2 YYNGEE. The ends were cut back, 3 bases at V and 0 bases at J, with 13 bases in the middle. The CDR3 extends over 16 amino acids. The CDR3 protein is CASSAGRVSSYNEQFF. The CDR3 DNA is TGTGCCAGCAGCGCCGGGCGGGTTAGCTCCTACAATGAGCAGTTCTTC.

Ten or more counts support this clone. This chain links TRBV18 with TRBJ2-7; 7 nucleotides match TRBD1. V was pared by 3 bases and J by 2 bases, with 1 base of the junction left unmatched. The CDR3 contains 13 residues. Germline V lookup: CDR1 KGHSH, CDR2 LQKENI. The CDR3 loop is CASSPQGAYEQYF. The CDR3 DNA reads TGTGCCAGCTCACCCCAGGGGGCCTACGAGCAGTACTTC.

V is TRBV6-2 or TRBV6-3 and J is TRBJ2-2; 10 bases fit TRBD2. The CDR3 totals 16 residues. CDR1 and CDR2 (germline): MNHEY, SVGEGT. V gave up 7 bases and J gave up 4 bases; unmatched junction bases: 9. CDR3 sequence: CASIPSGSIVTGELFF. DNA of the CDR3: TGTGCCAGCATCCCTAGCGGGAGTATAGTCACCGGGGAGCTGTTTTTT.

The chain employs TRBV21-1 and TRBJ2-4; no check of the table's D call, TRBD1, against the DNA was made. TRBV21-1 is deemed a pseudogene. CDR3 length: 18 amino acids. CDR3 loop: CASSANIIRGGAKNIQYF. The CDR3 DNA sequence: TGTGCCAGCAGCGCAAACATAATCAGGGGCGGGGCCAAAAACATTCAGTACTTC.